A single sample is the source of the 18 T cell receptor beta chains below, sequenced in a study of T cell changes during pregnancy in multiple sclerosis. Generated by immunoSEQ multiplex PCR, the TCRdb table keeps only in-frame clones and is missing some. The sample includes about 77,000 clones, about 91% of them seen just once. The source was peripheral blood, collected before pregnancy. These receptors all come from a female donor with multiple sclerosis, enrolled in a pregnancy study.

The J gene is TRBJ2-3, the V gene TRBV29-1; 8 bases fit TRBD1. Germline V gene lookup returns CDR1 SQVTM and CDR2 ANQGSEA. The V gene end was trimmed by 5 bases and the J gene end by 1 base; junction bases not matched to a gene: 2. This CDR3 is built from 13 residues. Written as DNA, the CDR3 is TGCAGCGTTATGACAGGGGGCACAGATACGCAGTATTTT. It translates to CSVMTGGTDTQYF.

The chain employs TRBV5-4 and TRBJ2-7; D is possibly TRBD2 (7 bases). The germline V gene encodes CDR1 SGHNT and CDR2 YYREEE (reference sequence). There are 15 residues in the CDR3. Trimming stripped 4 bases from V and 2 bases from J, with 16 bases between. CDR3 in DNA: TGTGCCAGCAGCCCGAATAGGGGGGGGGCCTACGAGCAGTACTTC. Its protein is CASSPNRGGAYEQYF.

The chain links TRBV5-1 to TRBJ1-6; D might be TRBD1 (5 bases). Germline V gives CDR1 SGHRS, CDR2 YFSETQ. The CDR3 is 14 residues long. V was shortened by 0 bases and J by 7 bases, with 8 bases between the two germline ends. The CDR3, as DNA: TGCGCCAGCAGCTTGGACCAGGGAAATTCACCCCTCCACTTT. Its translation: CASSLDQGNSPLHF.

The rearrangement joins TRBV11-2 to TRBJ1-1, with a possible D match to TRBD1 (6 bases). CDR1 is SGHAT and CDR2 is FQNNGV in the germline V gene. V was shortened by 6 bases and J by 5 bases, with 16 bases between the two germline ends. This CDR3 has 14 residues. The CDR3 protein is CASSAGARGTEAFF. DNA for the CDR3: TGTGCCAGCAGTGCAGGCGCCAGGGGAACTGAAGCTTTCTTT.

This clone has more than one count but fewer than ten. CDR3 DNA sequence: TGTGCCAGCCGCAGGGGGTCAGCGGACTACGAGCAGTACTTC. This sequence encodes CASRRGSADYEQYF. The V and J genes are TRBV19 and TRBJ2-7; 7 bases line up with TRBD1. The CDR3 is 14 residues long. CDR1 LNHDA and CDR2 SQIVND come from the germline V gene (reference sequence). V was pared by 9 bases and J by 3 bases, with 11 bases of the junction left unmatched.

The chain links TRBV15 to TRBJ1-1; D unresolved. The CDR3 totals 13 residues. Trimming left V 4 bases short and J 4 bases short, with 10 bases between. CDR1 and CDR2 from the germline V gene are LNHNV and YYDKDF (reference sequence). The CDR3 region has the DNA TGTGCCACCAGCACCGGGAGGAGCACTGAAGCTTTCTTT. Its translation is CATSTGRSTEAFF.

The DNA of the CDR3 is TGTGCCAGCAGTGAGCCCGGGACAGGTTATGGCTACACCTTC. Protein product: CASSEPGTGYGYTF. J is TRBJ1-2 and V is TRBV25-1, with 8 nucleotides matching TRBD1. The CDR3 sequence is 14 residues long. CDR1 and CDR2 (germline): MGHDK, SYGVNS. Losses at the gene ends were 3 bases for V and 5 bases for J; bases not matched to a gene: 5.

The V and J genes are TRBV4-1 and TRBJ1-2; 7 nucleotides agree with TRBD1. The germline V gene has CDR1 MGHRA and CDR2 YSYEKL. V trimming: 4 bases; J trimming: 3 bases; junction bases outside the gene matches: 8. The CDR3 is 15 amino acids. The CDR3 here is CASSLTGESYYGYTF. CDR3 DNA sequence: TGCGCCAGCAGCCTAACAGGGGAATCTTACTATGGCTACACCTTC.

A few counts support this clone. V usage is TRBV9 and J usage is TRBJ1-1; D unclear. Trimming removed 3 bases from V and 3 bases from J, with 12 bases in between. In germline, CDR1 is SGDLS, CDR2 YYNGEE. The CDR3 consists of 14 residues. DNA of the CDR3: TGTGCCAGCAGCGGACACCGGCGGGACACTGAAGCTTTCTTT. Translated, it gives CASSGHRRDTEAFF.

The chain joins TRBV5-1 to TRBJ2-2; TRBD1 aligns across 7 bases. CDR3 size: 14 residues. The ends lost 7 bases at V and 3 bases at J; junction bases unmatched: 6. From germline, CDR1 is SGHRS and CDR2 YFSETQ. Here the CDR3 reads CASERTGYTGELFF. For the CDR3, the DNA is TGCGCCAGCGAGAGGACAGGCTACACCGGGGAGCTGTTTTTT.

This clone was found a few times. This chain joins TRBV27 and TRBJ2-5; TRBD2 agrees at 14 bases. The V gene end was trimmed by 5 bases and the J gene end by 5 bases; junction bases not matched to a gene: 7. Germline-derived CDR1 and CDR2 are MNHEY and SMNVEV (reference sequence). The CDR3 length is 16 residues. The CDR3 sequence is CASSTRTSGGRETQYF. Written as DNA, the CDR3 is TGTGCCAGCAGTACCCGGACTAGCGGGGGGCGGGAGACCCAGTACTTC.

The V and J genes are TRBV4-1 and TRBJ1-5; 7 nucleotides line up with TRBD1. CDR1 MGHRA and CDR2 YSYEKL come from the germline V gene. V dropped 5 bases and J dropped 5; count of bases not matched to a gene: 6. This CDR3 spans 14 amino acids. CDR3 bases: TGCGCCAGCAGCGCCCGGGACAGAGATCAGCCCCAGCATTTT. Translation gives CASSARDRDQPQHF.

CDR3 sequence reads: CASSGQGIGNQPQHF. The CDR3 DNA reads TGCGCCAGCAGCGGACAGGGCATAGGCAATCAGCCCCAGCATTTT. The V and J genes are TRBV4-1 and TRBJ1-5, with TRBD1 matching 8 bases. Germline V gives CDR1 MGHRA, CDR2 YSYEKL. J lost 2 bases, V lost 5 bases, and 5 bases had no gene match. This CDR3 spans 15 amino acids.

This chain links TRBV15 with TRBJ1-2; a weak D match, TRBD1 (6 bases). Trimming took 6 bases from V and 8 from J, leaving 22 bases between them. Germline V lookup: CDR1 LNHNV, CDR2 YYDKDF (reference sequence). There are 15 residues in the CDR3. The CDR3: CATRVDSNYRGGYTF. The CDR3, as DNA: TGTGCCACCAGAGTGGACAGTAACTATCGGGGCGGCTACACCTTC.

The chain is built from TRBV10-3 and TRBJ1-1; D is undetermined. V lost 0 bases, J lost 0 bases, and 8 bases lay in between. Germline values: CDR1 ENHRY, CDR2 SYGVKD. This CDR3 has 15 residues. CDR3 in amino acids: CAISESSVMNTEAFF. In DNA, the CDR3 is TGTGCCATCAGTGAGTCCTCAGTTATGAACACTGAAGCTTTCTTT.

The gene calls are TRBV5-1 and TRBJ2-3, with 9 bases identical to TRBD2. The CDR3 length is 17 residues. Germline assignment: CDR1 SGHRS and CDR2 YFSETQ. V was clipped by 4 bases and J by 2 bases; unmatched bases: 11. This chain's CDR3 is CASSLGPTSGFTDTQYF. The CDR3 coding sequence is TGCGCCAGCAGCCTGGGGCCGACTAGCGGTTTCACAGATACGCAGTATTTT.

The gene calls are TRBV5-6 and TRBJ1-2; no reliable D call. CDR1 and CDR2 (germline): SGHDT, YYEEEE. The CDR3 loop spans 13 amino acids. V gave up 1 base and J gave up 2 bases, with 6 bases separating them. CDR3 sequence (DNA): TGTGCCAGCAGCTTGATTCAAAACTATGGCTACACCTTC. Translation: CASSLIQNYGYTF.

The chain has TRBV7-2 and TRBJ2-1; no definite D call. This CDR3 has 11 residues. The germline V gene encodes CDR1 SGHTA and CDR2 FQGNSA. V shed 2 bases and J shed 9 bases, with 5 bases lying between them. This chain's CDR3 is CASSLSSEQFF. In DNA, the CDR3 is TGTGCCAGCAGCTTAAGCTCTGAGCAGTTCTTC.